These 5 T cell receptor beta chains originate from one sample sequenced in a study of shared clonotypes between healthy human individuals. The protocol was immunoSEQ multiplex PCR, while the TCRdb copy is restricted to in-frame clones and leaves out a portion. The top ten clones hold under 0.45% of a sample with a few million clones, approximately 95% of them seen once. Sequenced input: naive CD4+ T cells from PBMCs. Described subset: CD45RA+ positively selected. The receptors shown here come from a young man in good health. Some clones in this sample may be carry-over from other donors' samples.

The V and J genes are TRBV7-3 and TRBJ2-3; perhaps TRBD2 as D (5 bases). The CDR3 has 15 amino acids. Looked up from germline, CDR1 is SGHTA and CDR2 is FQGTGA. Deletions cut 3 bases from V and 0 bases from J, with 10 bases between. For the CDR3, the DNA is TGTGCCAGCAGCTTTACTAGTTCTAGCACAGATACGCAGTATTTT. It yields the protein CASSFTSSSTDTQYF.

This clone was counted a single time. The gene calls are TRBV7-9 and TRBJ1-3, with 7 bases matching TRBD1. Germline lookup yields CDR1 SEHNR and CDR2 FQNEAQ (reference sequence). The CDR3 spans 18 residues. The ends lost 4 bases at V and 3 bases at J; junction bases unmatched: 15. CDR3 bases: TGTGCCAGCAGCTGGAGAGGTTACGAGGGGGCCAGTGGAAACACCATATATTTT. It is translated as CASSWRGYEGASGNTIYF.

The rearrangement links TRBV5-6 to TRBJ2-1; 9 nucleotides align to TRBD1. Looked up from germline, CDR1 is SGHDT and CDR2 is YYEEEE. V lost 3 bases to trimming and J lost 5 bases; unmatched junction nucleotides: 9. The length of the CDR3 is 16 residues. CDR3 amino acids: CASSWPGTGIHNEQFF. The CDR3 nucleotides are TGTGCCAGCAGCTGGCCCGGGACAGGGATTCACAATGAGCAGTTCTTC.

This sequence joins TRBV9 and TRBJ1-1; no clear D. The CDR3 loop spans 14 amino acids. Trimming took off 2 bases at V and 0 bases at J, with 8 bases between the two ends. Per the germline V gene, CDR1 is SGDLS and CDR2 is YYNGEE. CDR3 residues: CASSVADVNTEAFF. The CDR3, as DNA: TGTGCCAGCAGCGTCGCAGACGTGAACACTGAAGCTTTCTTT.

CDR3 residues: CASSRLAGAGDTQYF. Here the CDR3 DNA reads TGTGCCAGCAGCCGACTAGCGGGAGCGGGAGATACGCAGTATTTT. V and J are TRBV6-5 and TRBJ2-3; the match to TRBD2 covers 12 bases. The CDR3 sequence is 15 residues long. Looked up from germline, CDR1 is MNHEY and CDR2 is SVGAGI. The V and J ends lost 6 bases and 5 bases, in that order; junction bases with no gene match: 6.